The 20 T cell receptor beta chains below come from one sample, sequenced in a study of blood T cell repertoires in COVID-19. TCRdb keeps only in-frame clones here, not all; method: immunoSEQ multiplex PCR. The repertoire holds hundreds of thousands of clones, with roughly 87% as singletons. Sequences were obtained from PBMCs or T cells enriched from blood (not recorded which). The receptors derive from a woman younger than 30 with acute COVID-19.

This chain links TRBV5-1 with TRBJ2-3; 9 bases are a match to TRBD2. The CDR3 has 15 residues. Germline V gene lookup returns CDR1 SGHRS and CDR2 YFSETQ. J lost 0 bases, V lost 5 bases, and 4 bases had no gene match. The CDR3 DNA reads TGCGCCAGCAGTCGTAGCGGGGGAAGCACAGATACGCAGTATTTT. The encoded protein is CASSRSGGSTDTQYF.

This chain uses TRBV7-9 with TRBJ1-1, with 8 bases fitting TRBD1. J gave up 1 base and V 4 bases, and 11 bases lay outside the gene matches. In germline, CDR1 is SEHNR, CDR2 FQNEAQ (reference sequence). There are 17 residues in the CDR3. CDR3 protein: CASSSGAGQATNTEAFF. CDR3 bases: TGTGCCAGCAGCTCCGGCGCGGGACAGGCGACGAACACTGAAGCTTTCTTT.

The chain couples TRBV19 to TRBJ2-4; no reliable D call. Germline V gene sequence: CDR1 LNHDA, CDR2 SQIVND (reference sequence). Trimming removed 1 base from V and 4 bases from J, with 11 bases in between. The length of the CDR3 is 15 residues. The CDR3 loop reads CASSIGAGPKNIQYF. CDR3 bases: TGTGCCAGTAGTATAGGAGCAGGCCCAAAAAACATTCAGTACTTC. The full variable domain, in which reference TRBV19 and TRBJ2-4 provide the parts outside the CDR3, is DGGITQSPKYLFRKEGQNVTLSCEQNLNHDAMYWYRQDPGQGLRLIYYSQIVNDFQKGDIAEGYSVSREKKESFPLTVTSAQKNPTAFYLCASSIGAGPKNIQYFGAGTRLSVL.

The V and J genes are TRBV2 and TRBJ1-2, with 7 bases fitting TRBD1. Germline V gene sequence: CDR1 SNHLY, CDR2 FYNNEI. Trimming cost V 5 bases and J 8 bases; bases outside gene matches: 14. The CDR3 runs to 15 residues. The DNA for the CDR3 is TGTGCCAGCAGTCCAATTAGACAGGGCCAGGAGGGCTACACCTTC. Amino acids: CASSPIRQGQEGYTF.

The genes are TRBV27 and TRBJ1-2; D is uncertain. CDR1 is MNHEY, CDR2 SMNVEV, per germline (reference sequence). The CDR3 is made up of 13 amino acids. Trimming took 0 bases from V and 5 from J, leaving 7 bases between them. The DNA for the CDR3 is TGTGCCAGCAGTTTATCCCGAGGGTATGGCTACACCTTC. This codes for CASSLSRGYGYTF.

The chain employs TRBV5-6 and TRBJ2-1, with a tentative D call TRBD2 (7 bases). The V end was cut by 3 bases, the J end by 2 bases, with 9 bases between. From germline, CDR1 is SGHDT and CDR2 YYEEEE. The CDR3 has 14 residues. The CDR3 bases are TGTGCCAGCAGCTCGGGGGGCCCCTACAATGAGCAGTTCTTC. Amino acids: CASSSGGPYNEQFF.

The chain uses TRBV18 and TRBJ2-5; D gene uncertain. CDR1 is KGHSH and CDR2 is LQKENI in the germline V gene. The CDR3 consists of 12 residues. Between the trimmed V and J ends, which lost 3 bases and 5 bases, there was a span of 7 bases. CDR3 residues: CASSPLTETQYF. CDR3 in DNA: TGTGCCAGCTCACCTCTGACTGAGACCCAGTACTTC.

The rearrangement joins TRBV6-5 to TRBJ2-1; D is perhaps TRBD1 (6 bases). The CDR3 loop spans 15 amino acids. Trimming cost V 0 bases and J 8 bases, with 14 bases left between them. Looked up from germline, CDR1 is MNHEY and CDR2 is SVGAGI. CDR3 nucleotide sequence: TGTGCCAGCAGTTACTCCGCCAGGGGTGGGCATGAGCAGTTCTTC. Translation: CASSYSARGGHEQFF.

Only one count was recorded for this clone. CDR3 sequence (DNA): TGTGCCAGCAGCTTAGCGCTCCTAGGGGACACCGGGGAGCTGTTTTTT. This encodes CASSLALLGDTGELFF. The J gene is TRBJ2-2, the V gene TRBV7-9, with TRBD1 as a possible D gene (5 bases). This CDR3 has 16 amino acids. Germline V CDR1 and CDR2: SEHNR, FQNEAQ (reference sequence). The germline V and J ends were trimmed by 0 bases and 3 bases, with 11 bases remaining between them.

The chain combines TRBV7-8 with TRBJ2-2; the match to TRBD2 covers 7 bases. The CDR3 extends over 15 amino acids. V trimming: 6 bases; J trimming: 1 base; junction bases outside the gene matches: 5. Germline values: CDR1 SGHVS, CDR2 FQNEAQ. The CDR3 DNA is TGTGCCAGCAGGGTAGCGGGCAGGAACACCGGGGAGCTGTTTTTT. This sequence encodes CASRVAGRNTGELFF.

This rearrangement joins TRBV5-4 to TRBJ2-7, with TRBD1 identical over 8 bases. V was pared by 3 bases and J by 3 bases, with 8 bases of the junction left unmatched. Per germline, CDR1 SGHNT and CDR2 YYREEE (reference sequence). The CDR3 sequence is 15 residues long. CDR3 nucleotide sequence: TGTGCCAGCAGCTATCAGGGGGCTGGAAGCTACGAGCAGTACTTC. Translating gives CASSYQGAGSYEQYF.

The gene calls are TRBV2 and TRBJ1-4, with D unresolved. Germline V gene lookup returns CDR1 SNHLY and CDR2 FYNNEI. The V gene lost 2 bases and the J gene lost 3 bases, with 4 bases spanning the gap. The CDR3 runs 13 residues. The CDR3 DNA is TGTGCCAGCAGTGAACAGTCTAATGAAAAACTGTTTTTT. It encodes CASSEQSNEKLFF.

In this sample, this clone turned up a few times. The CDR3 is CASSPDGVNQPQHF. CDR3 nucleotide sequence: TGTGCCAGCAGCCCGGACGGGGTCAATCAGCCCCAGCATTTT. The chain employs TRBV7-2 and TRBJ1-5; D gene uncertain. V was pared by 5 bases and J by 3 bases, with 11 bases between. The CDR3 loop spans 14 amino acids. Germline CDR1 and CDR2: SGHTA and FQGNSA.

The V and J genes are TRBV11-1 and TRBJ2-7; 7 bases are a match to TRBD1. Germline-derived CDR1 and CDR2 are SGHAT and FQDESV (reference sequence). Trimming cost V 6 bases and J 5 bases; bases outside gene matches: 7. This CDR3 is built from 13 residues. The DNA of the CDR3 is TGTGCCAGCAGTTTCAATAGGGGGCACGAGCAGTACTTC. Encoded protein: CASSFNRGHEQYF.

The gene calls are TRBV27 and TRBJ1-1; no definite D call. Germline CDR1 reads MNHEY; CDR2 reads SMNVEV (reference sequence). This CDR3 comprises 14 residues. V gave up 4 bases and J gave up 0 bases, with 9 bases separating them. The CDR3 spells CASSSEAMNTEAFF. CDR3 DNA: TGTGCCAGCAGTTCTGAGGCCATGAACACTGAAGCTTTCTTT.

With respect to this clone: Additional DNA sequences in this sample encode the identical CDR3. CDR3 bases: TGTGCCAGCAGCCTCGGACTAGCGGGAACCGGGGAGCTGTTTTTT. Protein product: CASSLGLAGTGELFF. The V and J genes are TRBV7-2 and TRBJ2-2; 12 bases agree with TRBD2. Germline assignment: CDR1 SGHTA and CDR2 FQGNSA. This CDR3 has 15 residues. Unmatched junction bases numbered 3, after V lost 5 bases and J lost 5 bases.

This chain joins TRBV9 and TRBJ2-3; D may be TRBD2 (6 bases). The CDR3 sequence is 15 residues long. Germline-derived CDR1 and CDR2 are SGDLS and YYNGEE. V was shortened by 3 bases and J by 2 bases, with 13 bases between the two germline ends. CDR3 sequence reads: CASSDSGGPTDTQYF. CDR3 bases: TGTGCCAGCAGCGACTCCGGGGGACCCACAGATACGCAGTATTTT.

J is TRBJ2-1 and V is TRBV2; a possible D gene is TRBD2 (5 bases). Per the germline V gene, CDR1 is SNHLY and CDR2 is FYNNEI. CDR3 size: 15 residues. V lost 4 bases to trimming and J lost 2 bases, with 12 bases between them. The CDR3 reads CASSVWTATYNEQFF. CDR3 nucleotides: TGTGCCAGCAGTGTGTGGACTGCAACCTACAATGAGCAGTTCTTC.

Only one count was recorded for this clone. This chain links TRBV14 with TRBJ2-1; 10 positions match TRBD2. The germline gives CDR1 SGHDN, CDR2 FVKESK. Trimming cost V 2 bases and J 2 bases; bases outside gene matches: 9. The CDR3 consists of 18 residues. The CDR3 spells CASSQFPSGGATYNEQFF. For the CDR3, the DNA is TGTGCCAGCAGCCAATTCCCTAGCGGGGGCGCAACCTACAATGAGCAGTTCTTC.

The chain has TRBV9 and TRBJ2-1; D possibly corresponds to TRBD1 (5 bases). The CDR3 has 15 residues. Trimming left V 0 bases short and J 3 bases short, with 10 bases between. CDR1 and CDR2 (germline): SGDLS, YYNGEE. The CDR3 loop reads CASSVAGIYYNEQFF. CDR3 coding DNA: TGTGCCAGCAGCGTAGCAGGGATCTACTACAATGAGCAGTTCTTC.